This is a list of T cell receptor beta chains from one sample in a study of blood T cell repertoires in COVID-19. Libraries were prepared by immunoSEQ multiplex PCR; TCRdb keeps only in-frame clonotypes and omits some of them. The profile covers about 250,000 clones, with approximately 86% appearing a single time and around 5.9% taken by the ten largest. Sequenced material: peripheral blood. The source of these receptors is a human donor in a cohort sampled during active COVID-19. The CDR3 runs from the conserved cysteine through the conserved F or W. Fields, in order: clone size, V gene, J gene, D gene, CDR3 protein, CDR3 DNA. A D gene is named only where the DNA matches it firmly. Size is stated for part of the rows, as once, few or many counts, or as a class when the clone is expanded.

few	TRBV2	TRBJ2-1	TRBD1	CASSGTVGSYNEQFF	TGTGCCAGCAGCGGGACAGTTGGCTCCTACAATGAGCAGTTCTTC
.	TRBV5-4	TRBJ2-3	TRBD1	CASSPDRDPTYTQYF	TGTGCCAGCAGCCCGGACAGGGACCCCACGTATACGCAGTATTTT
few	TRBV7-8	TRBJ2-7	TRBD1	CASSLRRDRGYEQYF	TGTGCCAGCAGCCTAAGGCGGGACAGGGGTTACGAGCAGTACTTC
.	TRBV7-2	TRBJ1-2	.	CASSITSTPYGYTF	TGTGCCAGCAGCATCACATCAACCCCCTATGGCTACACCTTC
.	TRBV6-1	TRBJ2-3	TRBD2	CASSVSGGRLGDTQYF	TGTGCCAGCAGTGTCAGCGGGGGTCGATTAGGAGATACGCAGTATTTT
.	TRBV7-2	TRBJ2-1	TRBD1	CASSPTGQGSVDEQFF	TGTGCCAGCAGCCCTACGGGACAGGGTAGCGTAGATGAGCAGTTCTTC
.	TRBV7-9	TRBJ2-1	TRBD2	CASKLAGGGEQFF	TGTGCCAGCAAACTAGCGGGAGGTGGGGAGCAGTTCTTC
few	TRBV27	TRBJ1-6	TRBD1	CASSFEPGQVNSPLHF	TGTGCCAGCAGTTTCGAACCGGGACAGGTGAATTCACCCCTCCACTTT
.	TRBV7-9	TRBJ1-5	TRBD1	CASSLGTGGAQPQHF	TGTGCCAGCAGCTTAGGGACAGGGGGCGCACAGCCCCAGCATTTT
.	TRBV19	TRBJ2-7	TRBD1	CASSLGTGGTYEQYF	TGTGCCAGTAGCCTAGGGACAGGTGGCACCTACGAGCAGTACTTC
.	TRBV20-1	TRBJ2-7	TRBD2	CSASSARRGEYEQYF	TGCAGTGCTAGTTCCGCCCGTCGGGGGGAATACGAGCAGTACTTC
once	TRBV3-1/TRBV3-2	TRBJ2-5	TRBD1	CASSQPTGGGETQYF	TGTGCCAGCAGCCAACCGACAGGGGGCGGAGAGACCCAGTACTTC
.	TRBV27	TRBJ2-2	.	CASSLLGLNTGELFF	TGTGCCAGCAGCCTCCTCGGACTAAACACCGGGGAGCTGTTTTTT
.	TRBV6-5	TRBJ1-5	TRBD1	CASSQDRGDQPQHF	TGTGCCAGCAGCCAGGACAGGGGAGATCAGCCCCAGCATTTT
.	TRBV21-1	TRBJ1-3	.	CASSKAVLPSRTEISGNTIYF	TGTGCCAGCAGCAAAGCTGTGCTGCCGAGTCGGACAGAAATCTCTGGAAACACCATATATTTT
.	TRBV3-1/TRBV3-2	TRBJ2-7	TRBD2	CASAGSGRGYEQYF	TGTGCCAGCGCGGGCAGCGGGAGGGGATACGAGCAGTACTTC
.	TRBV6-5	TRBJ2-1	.	CASRYSGSHEQFF	TGTGCCAGCAGATACAGCGGTTCCCATGAGCAGTTCTTC
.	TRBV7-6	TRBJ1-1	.	CASSLVQAGGEAFF	TGTGCCAGCAGCTTAGTACAGGCCGGGGGGGAAGCTTTCTTT
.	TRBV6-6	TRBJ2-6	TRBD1	CASSPGTGEAGANVLTF	TGTGCCAGCAGTCCCGGGACAGGGGAGGCTGGGGCCAACGTCCTGACTTTC
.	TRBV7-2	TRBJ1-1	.	CASSARQAVLNTEAFF	TGTGCCAGCAGCGCCAGACAGGCCGTCTTGAACACTGAAGCTTTCTTT
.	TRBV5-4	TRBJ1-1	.	CASSQLQRLNTEAFF	TGTGCCAGCAGCCAGCTACAGAGACTGAACACTGAAGCTTTCTTT
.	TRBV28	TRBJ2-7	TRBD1	CASSPNGQVYEQYF	TGTGCCAGCAGTCCAAACGGACAGGTCTACGAGCAGTACTTC
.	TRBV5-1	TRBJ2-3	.	CASSIGPGGTTDTQYF	TGCGCCAGCAGCATTGGCCCAGGGGGGACCACAGATACGCAGTATTTT
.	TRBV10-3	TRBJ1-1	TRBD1	CAISERGTASMNTEAFF	TGTGCCATCAGTGAGAGGGGGACAGCGTCGATGAACACTGAAGCTTTCTTT
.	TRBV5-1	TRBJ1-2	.	CASSLASGGSNYGYTF	TGCGCCAGCAGCTTGGCGTCTGGGGGCTCTAACTATGGCTACACCTTC
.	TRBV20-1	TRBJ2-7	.	CSASRGLYEQYF	TGCAGTGCTAGTCGTGGGCTTTACGAGCAGTACTTC
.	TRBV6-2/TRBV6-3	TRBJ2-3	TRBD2	CASSYSRASGGVTDTQYF	TGTGCCAGCAGTTACTCGAGAGCTAGCGGGGGGGTTACAGATACGCAGTATTTT
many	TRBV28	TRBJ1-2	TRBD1	CASRRPQGRYGYTF	TGTGCCAGCAGACGCCCACAGGGGCGCTATGGCTACACCTTC
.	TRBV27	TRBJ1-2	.	CASSPISNQVRGYTF	TGTGCCAGCAGTCCTATATCCAATCAGGTGCGAGGCTACACCTTC
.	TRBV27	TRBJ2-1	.	CASRTAYNEQFF	TGTGCCAGCCGGACAGCCTACAATGAGCAGTTCTTC
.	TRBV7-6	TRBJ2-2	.	CASSLRVLSNTGELFF	TGTGCCAGCAGCCTCCGGGTACTTTCGAACACCGGGGAGCTGTTTTTT
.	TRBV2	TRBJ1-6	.	CASSVLENSPLHF	TGTGCCAGCAGTGTGTTGGAGAATTCACCCCTCCACTTT
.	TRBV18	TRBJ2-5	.	CASSAATGGETQYF	TGTGCCAGCTCAGCGGCCACGGGTGGAGAGACCCAGTACTTC
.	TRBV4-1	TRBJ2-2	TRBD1	CASSRGQGQRSNTGELFF	TGCGCCAGCAGCCGAGGTCAGGGACAGAGGTCGAACACCGGGGAGCTGTTTTTT
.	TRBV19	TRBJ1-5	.	CASSSGFANQPQHF	TGTGCCAGTAGCTCAGGGTTTGCCAATCAGCCCCAGCATTTT
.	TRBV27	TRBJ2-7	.	CASSLSVTGTEQYF	TGTGCCAGCAGTTTATCGGTTACAGGGACCGAGCAGTACTTC
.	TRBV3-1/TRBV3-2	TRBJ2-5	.	CASSQGAGGQETQYF	TGTGCCAGCAGCCAGGGGGCCGGGGGGCAAGAGACCCAGTACTTC
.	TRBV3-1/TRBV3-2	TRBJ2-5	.	CASSPSGTLLETQYF	TGTGCCAGCAGCCCGTCAGGCACCCTTTTAGAGACCCAGTACTTC
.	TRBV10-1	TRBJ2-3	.	CASSESKGADTQYF	TGCGCCAGCAGTGAGTCGAAGGGGGCAGATACGCAGTATTTT
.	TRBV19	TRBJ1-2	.	CASSIPTGNYGYTF	TGTGCCAGTAGTATCCCAACAGGGAACTATGGCTACACCTTC
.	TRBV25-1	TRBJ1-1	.	CASSDSGANTEAFF	TGTGCCAGCAGTGACTCAGGGGCGAACACTGAAGCTTTCTTT
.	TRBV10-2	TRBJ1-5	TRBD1	CANIQGIDQPQHF	TGCGCCAACATACAGGGGATTGATCAGCCCCAGCATTTT
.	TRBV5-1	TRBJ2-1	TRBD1	CASSLGGTGPYNEQFF	TGCGCCAGCAGCTTGGGGGGGACAGGGCCCTACAATGAGCAGTTCTTC
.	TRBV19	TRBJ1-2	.	CASSSGGERFGGYTF	TGTGCCAGTAGTTCGGGGGGGGAGCGGTTCGGCGGCTACACCTTC
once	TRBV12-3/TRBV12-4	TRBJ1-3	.	CASIQGYGNTIYF	TGTGCCAGCATCCAGGGGTACGGAAACACCATATATTTT
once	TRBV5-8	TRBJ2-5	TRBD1	CASSSRGQGEETQYF	TGTGCCAGCAGCTCGCGCGGACAGGGGGAAGAGACCCAGTACTTC
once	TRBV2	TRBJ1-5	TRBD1	CATRQGNQPQHF	TGTGCCACCAGACAGGGGAATCAGCCCCAGCATTTT
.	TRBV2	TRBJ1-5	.	CASSDQGARGNQPQHF	TGTGCCAGCAGTGACCAAGGGGCTCGGGGCAATCAGCCCCAGCATTTT
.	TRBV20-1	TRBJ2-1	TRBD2	CSASGLAGSNEQFF	TGCAGTGCGAGTGGACTAGCGGGTTCCAATGAGCAGTTCTTC
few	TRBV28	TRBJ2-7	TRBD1	CASSHIKTGAYEQYF	TGTGCCAGCAGCCATATCAAGACAGGGGCCTACGAGCAGTACTTC
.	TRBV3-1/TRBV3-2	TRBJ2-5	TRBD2	CASSLPGTSGETQYF	TGTGCCAGCAGCCTTCCTGGGACTAGCGGGGAGACCCAGTACTTC
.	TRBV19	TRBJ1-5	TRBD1	CASTLTGIQPQHF	TGTGCCAGTACCTTGACAGGGATTCAGCCCCAGCATTTT
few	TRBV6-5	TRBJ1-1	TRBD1	CASSQTGVTEAFF	TGTGCCAGCAGCCAGACAGGGGTCACTGAAGCTTTCTTT
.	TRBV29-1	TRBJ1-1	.	CSVGLRLGNTEAFF	TGCAGCGTTGGGCTCAGGCTGGGGAACACTGAAGCTTTCTTT
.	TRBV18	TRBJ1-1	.	CASSPQGYRDGTEAFF	TGTGCCAGCTCACCACAGGGTTACAGGGATGGCACTGAAGCTTTCTTT
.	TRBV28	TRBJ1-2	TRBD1	CASRPQGRILNYGYTF	TGTGCCAGCAGACCACAGGGGCGGATTCTTAACTATGGCTACACCTTC
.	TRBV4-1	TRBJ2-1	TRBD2	CASSQPSGSRDNEQFF	TGCGCCAGCAGCCAACCTAGCGGGAGTAGGGACAATGAGCAGTTCTTC